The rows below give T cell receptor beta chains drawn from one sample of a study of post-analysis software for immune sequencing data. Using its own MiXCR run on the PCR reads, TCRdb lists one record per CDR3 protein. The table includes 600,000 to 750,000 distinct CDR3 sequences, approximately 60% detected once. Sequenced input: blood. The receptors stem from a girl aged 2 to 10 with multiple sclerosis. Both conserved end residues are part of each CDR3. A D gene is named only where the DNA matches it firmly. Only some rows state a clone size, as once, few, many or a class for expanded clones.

TGCGCCAGCAGCCAAGCATCGGATCAAGAGGGCTACACCTTC	CASSQASDQEGYTF	TRBV4-3	TRBJ1-2	once	NA	14
TGCAGCGCCTGTTGCTGGAGGAACTATGGCTACACCTTC	CSACCWRNYGYTF	TRBV29-1	TRBJ1-2	NA	NA	13
TGCAGTGCTCACCCCGGAGGGGGGGGTGGCTACACCTTC	CSAHPGGGGGYTF	TRBV20-1	TRBJ1-2	few	NA	13
TGTGCCAGCAGCTTTGGAGGGGCCAACACCTTC	CASSFGGANTF	TRBV7-9	TRBJ1-2	NA	NA	11
TGTGCCACCAGCAGAACACAGGGGGCTTTTGGCTACACCTTC	CATSRTQGAFGYTF	TRBV15	TRBJ1-2	NA	TRBD1	14
TGTGCTAGTGGTTCGGGACAGACCTACGAGCAGTACTTC	CASGSGQTYEQYF	TRBV12-5	TRBJ2-7	NA	TRBD1	13
TGTGCCAGCAGTTTCCAGCGGGACAATGAGCAGTTCTTC	CASSFQRDNEQFF	TRBV12-3/TRBV12-4	TRBJ2-1	NA	NA	13
TGCGCCAGCAGCTTGCGTCTGGGACAGGGTTTGAGCACAGATACGCAGTATTTT	CASSLRLGQGLSTDTQYF	TRBV5-1	TRBJ2-3	NA	TRBD1	18
TGCAGTGCCAGCGCGACTAGCGGGGGCGAGCGGTTCTTC	CSASATSGGERFF	TRBV20-1	TRBJ2-1	once	TRBD2	13
TGTGCCAGCAGCGTAGGTCCCGGAAGAGTCTTAAACGCGCGGCAGTTCTTC	CASSVGPGRVLNARQFF	TRBV9	TRBJ2-1	NA	NA	17
TGTGCCAGCAGCCGGAGACAGGGTGTGGATACGCAGTATTTT	CASSRRQGVDTQYF	TRBV7-2	TRBJ2-3	NA	TRBD1	14
TGTGCCAGCAGCTTGGGAATTCGACTAGCGGGAGGGAATGAGCAGTTCTTC	CASSLGIRLAGGNEQFF	TRBV5-6	TRBJ2-1	NA	TRBD2	17
TGTGCCAGCACTTTAATCGGCGGATACGAGCAGTACTTC	CASTLIGGYEQYF	TRBV6-1	TRBJ2-7	NA	NA	13
TGTGCCAGCAGTTACCCTTCGCTGGGCACAGATACGCAGTATTTT	CASSYPSLGTDTQYF	TRBV6-6	TRBJ2-3	NA	NA	15
TGTGCCAGCAGTTACAATGGGGTCCAAGAGACCCAGTACTTC	CASSYNGVQETQYF	TRBV6-5	TRBJ2-5	NA	NA	14
TGTGCCAGCAGATACGCTAGCGGGGAATACGAGCAGTACTTC	CASRYASGEYEQYF	TRBV12-3/TRBV12-4	TRBJ2-7	NA	TRBD2	14
TGTGCCAGCAGCCTAAGGTGGGACAGGGACACAGATACGCAGTATTTT	CASSLRWDRDTDTQYF	TRBV14	TRBJ2-3	NA	TRBD1	16
TGCAGCGTCAACCACTGGGAAACAGATACGCAGTATTTT	CSVNHWETDTQYF	TRBV29-1	TRBJ2-3	NA	NA	13
TGTGCCAGTAGTGTTCGGGGACTAGCGGGATCATGGGAGCAGTACTTC	CASSVRGLAGSWEQYF	TRBV2	TRBJ2-7	NA	TRBD2	16
TGTGCCAGCAGCCCTCTGACAGGGTTTGGCTACACCTTC	CASSPLTGFGYTF	TRBV7-9	TRBJ1-2	NA	TRBD1	13
TGCAGTGCTAGAGAGAGCCCCGGGCATCAGCCCCAGCATTTT	CSARESPGHQPQHF	TRBV20-1	TRBJ1-5	few	NA	14
TGTGCCAGCAGCCAAGACCCCACGGACGATGAGCAGTTCTTC	CASSQDPTDDEQFF	TRBV4-2	TRBJ2-1	few	NA	14
TGCGCCAGCAGCCAAGACAGCGCGACTAACTATGGCTGCACCTTC	CASSQDSATNYGCTF	TRBV4-3	TRBJ1-2	NA	NA	15
TGTGCCAGCAGCGTAGGGGCTAGCGCCCACAATGAGCAGTTCTTC	CASSVGASAHNEQFF	TRBV9	TRBJ2-1	NA	NA	15
TGTGCCAGCAGGGCAGACAGGGACACTGAAGCTTTCTTT	CASRADRDTEAFF	TRBV2	TRBJ1-1	NA	TRBD1	13
TGTGCCATCAGTGAGCGGCTAGCGGGAGCCCACGAGCAGTACTTC	CAISERLAGAHEQYF	TRBV10-3	TRBJ2-7	NA	TRBD2	15
TGTGCCAGCAGTTTTCTCGTGGGACAGTCCACAGATACGCAGTATTTT	CASSFLVGQSTDTQYF	TRBV12-3/TRBV12-4	TRBJ2-3	once	TRBD1	16
TGTGCCAGCAGCAGTTGGACTAACCGGAATGAGCAGTTCTTC	CASSSWTNRNEQFF	TRBV7-9	TRBJ2-1	NA	NA	14
TGTGCCAGCAGACCGGACAGAGTGGGTAACATTCAGTACTTC	CASRPDRVGNIQYF	TRBV6-6	TRBJ2-4	NA	NA	14
TGCAGGAAAAGGGAGGGGACCGGGGAGCTGTTTTTT	CRKREGTGELFF	TRBV29-1	TRBJ2-2	few	TRBD2	12
TGTGCCAGCAGTACGGGGACAGGGGCTGGCTACACCTTC	CASSTGTGAGYTF	TRBV6-5	TRBJ1-2	NA	TRBD1	13
TGCAGTGCTATGCCTCTAGGGGCCGAGGGGGCAGATACGCAGTATTTT	CSAMPLGAEGADTQYF	TRBV20-1	TRBJ2-3	NA	NA	16
TGCGCCAGCAGCTTGGAGGGACTAGCGGGGGCCCTCTCCTACAATGAGCAGTTCTTC	CASSLEGLAGALSYNEQFF	TRBV5-1	TRBJ2-1	NA	TRBD2	19
TGTGCCAGCCCCGGGGGATCAAACACTGAAGCTTTCTTT	CASPGGSNTEAFF	TRBV7-2	TRBJ1-1	few	NA	13
TGCGCCAGTTGCATCCTAGCGGGAGTATCGAATGAGCAGTTCTTC	CASCILAGVSNEQFF	TRBV5-1	TRBJ2-1	few	TRBD2	15
TGCGCCAGCAGCCAGACGCCCGGGACAGGCGGGAATGAAAAACTGTTTTTT	CASSQTPGTGGNEKLFF	TRBV4-1	TRBJ1-4	NA	TRBD1	17
TGTGCCAGCAGACAAACAGCAGATAGCAATCAGCCCCAGCATTTT	CASRQTADSNQPQHF	TRBV12-3/TRBV12-4	TRBJ1-5	NA	NA	15
TGCAGTGCTAGTTCTACAGGTCGCACTGAAGCTTTCTTT	CSASSTGRTEAFF	TRBV20-1	TRBJ1-1	NA	NA	13
TGTGCCATCAGTGAGTGGGGACAGGGACTCAACTATGGCTACACCTTC	CAISEWGQGLNYGYTF	TRBV10-3	TRBJ1-2	NA	TRBD1	16
TGTGCCAGCAGCCATCCCCGGGGACGCCAACGGACCTACAATGAGCAGTTCTTC	CASSHPRGRQRTYNEQFF	TRBV7-8	TRBJ2-1	NA	NA	18
TGCGCCAGCAGCTTGGAGGTCAGCAACTATGGCTACACCTTC	CASSLEVSNYGYTF	TRBV5-1	TRBJ1-2	few	NA	14
TGTGCCAGCAGTTTTCGGCTACCCCCGGAGGAGACCCAGTACTTC	CASSFRLPPEETQYF	TRBV12-3/TRBV12-4	TRBJ2-5	NA	NA	15
TGTGCCAGCAGTTACTCTGAGTCTTACAGGGTGAGACAGCCCCAGCATTTT	CASSYSESYRVRQPQHF	TRBV6-6	TRBJ1-5	NA	NA	17
TGTGCCAGCAGCCGAACTGGGACATCCCGCACAGATACGCAGTATTTT	CASSRTGTSRTDTQYF	TRBV7-9	TRBJ2-3	NA	NA	16
TGTGCCAGCAGTGCCGACGGGGGCAATCAGCCCCAGCATTTT	CASSADGGNQPQHF	TRBV25-1	TRBJ1-5	few	NA	14
TGCGCCAGCAGAGGAGAGACCTACAATGAGCAGTTCTTC	CASRGETYNEQFF	TRBV5-1	TRBJ2-1	NA	NA	13
TGTGCCAGCAGCTTAGGAGACAGGAAATATGGCTACACCTTC	CASSLGDRKYGYTF	TRBV7-8	TRBJ1-2	few	NA	14
TGTGCCAGCAGCCAGGCTCGGGAGGGCACAGATACGCAGTATTTT	CASSQAREGTDTQYF	TRBV4-2	TRBJ2-3	few	TRBD2	15
TGCAGCGTTGAAGATCCCGGGACAGAGCAAGAGACCCAGTACTTC	CSVEDPGTEQETQYF	TRBV29-1	TRBJ2-5	NA	TRBD1	15
TGTGCCAGCAGCGGGACCAGGGGGATCGGCTACACCTTC	CASSGTRGIGYTF	TRBV6-4	TRBJ1-2	NA	TRBD1	13
TGTGCCTGGGACCCTGGTCGTGGCTACACCTTC	CAWDPGRGYTF	TRBV30	TRBJ1-2	NA	NA	11
TGTGCCAGCAGATCTCGACCGATCCCGCAAGAGACCCAGTACTTC	CASRSRPIPQETQYF	TRBV12-3/TRBV12-4	TRBJ2-5	NA	NA	15
TGCGCCAGCAGCTTGGTTGCCCTGAGCTCCTACAATGAGCAGTTCTTC	CASSLVALSSYNEQFF	TRBV5-1	TRBJ2-1	NA	NA	16
TGTGCCAGCAGTTGGAGTAATCAGCCCCAGCATTTT	CASSWSNQPQHF	TRBV12-3/TRBV12-4	TRBJ1-5	NA	NA	12
TGCGCCAGCAGCCTCCGGACAGGGAGGGCGCAGTATTTT	CASSLRTGRAQYF	TRBV5-1	TRBJ2-3	NA	NA	13